The present T cell receptor (beta chain) was sequenced within a study of cytomegalovirus exposure and HLA in healthy donors. Study results and caveats: Both high specificity and high sensitivity reportedly marked the classifier's diagnosis of cytomegalovirus status.

Trimming cost V 6 bases and J 1 base, with 12 bases left between them. CDR3 length: 14 amino acids. Germline CDR1 LGHNA, CDR2 YNFKEQ. The study ran its PCR with 60 Vbeta and 13 Jbeta primers. TCRdb's copy holds only in-frame clones and misses some; the assay was immunoSEQ multiplex PCR. The sample records approximately 160,000 clones, more than 80% being singletons. About this clone itself: The antigen remains unidentified.

The J gene is TRBJ1-1, the V gene TRBV4-2; D gene uncertain. The TCR originated in a woman aged 18-29 years in good health and CMV-seronegative. The specimen was PBMCs. The CDR3 loop is CASSYREKNTEAFF. The DNA for the CDR3 is TGTGCCAGCAGTTACCGGGAGAAGAACACTGAAGCTTTCTTT.